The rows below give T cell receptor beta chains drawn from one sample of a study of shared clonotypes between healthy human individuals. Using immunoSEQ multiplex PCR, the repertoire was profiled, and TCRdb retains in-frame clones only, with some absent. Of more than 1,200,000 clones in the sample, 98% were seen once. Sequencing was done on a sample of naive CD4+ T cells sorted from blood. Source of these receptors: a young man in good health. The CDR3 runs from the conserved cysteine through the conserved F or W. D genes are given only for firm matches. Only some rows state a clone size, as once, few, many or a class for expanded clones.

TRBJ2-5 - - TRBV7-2 CASSSLFWSRETQYF TGTGCCAGCAGCTCTCTGTTCTGGTCTCGGGAGACCCAGTACTTC
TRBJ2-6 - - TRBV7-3 CASSSDSSGANVLTF TGTGCCAGCAGCTCGGACAGCTCTGGGGCCAACGTCCTGACTTTC
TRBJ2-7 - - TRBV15 CATSRDRASLSYEQYF TGTGCCACCAGCAGAGATCGGGCTTCCCTTTCCTACGAGCAGTACTTC
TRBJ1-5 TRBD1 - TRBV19 CASSQGAYQPQHF TGTGCCAGTAGCCAGGGGGCTTACCAGCCCCAGCATTTT
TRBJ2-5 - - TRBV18 CASSPATFLQETQYF TGTGCCAGCTCCCCGGCGACATTTCTGCAAGAGACCCAGTACTTC
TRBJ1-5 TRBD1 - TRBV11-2 CASSLSGQTSGQPQHF TGTGCCAGCAGCTTATCGGGACAGACTAGTGGTCAGCCCCAGCATTTT
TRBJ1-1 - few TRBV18 CASSPLPNTEAFF TGTGCCAGCTCTCCCCTCCCGAACACTGAAGCTTTCTTT
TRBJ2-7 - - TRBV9 CASSTRTDTYEQYF TGTGCCAGCAGCACACGGACAGACACCTACGAGCAGTACTTC
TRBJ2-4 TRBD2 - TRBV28 CASSLAGNGRAIIQYF TGTGCCAGCAGTTTAGCCGGTAACGGGAGGGCCATCATTCAGTACTTC
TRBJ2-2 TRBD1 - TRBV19 CASSPGQARRPWDGDYTGELFF TGTGCCAGTAGTCCCGGACAGGCAAGACGCCCGTGGGATGGGGATTACACCGGGGAGCTGTTTTTT
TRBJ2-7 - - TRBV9 CASSVLADSYEQYF TGTGCCAGCAGCGTACTAGCCGACAGCTACGAGCAGTACTTC
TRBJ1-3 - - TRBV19 CASTPDRYSGNTIYF TGTGCCAGTACCCCGGACAGATACTCTGGAAACACCATATATTTT
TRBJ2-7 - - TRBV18 CASSPGVSGTYEQYF TGTGCCAGCTCACCGGGGGTTTCGGGAACCTACGAGCAGTACTTC
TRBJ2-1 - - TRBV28 CASSFNNEQFF TGTGCCAGCAGTTTCAACAATGAGCAGTTCTTC
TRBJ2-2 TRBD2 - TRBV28 CASSSPASGTGELFF TGTGCCAGCAGTTCTCCGGCTAGCGGCACCGGGGAGCTGTTTTTT
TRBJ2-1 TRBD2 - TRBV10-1 CASAMTSGRLSEQFF TGCGCCAGCGCCATGACTAGCGGGAGACTATCTGAGCAGTTCTTC
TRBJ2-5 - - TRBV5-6 CASRPTGKGAGETQYF TGTGCCAGCAGACCCACCGGGAAGGGTGCGGGGGAGACCCAGTACTTC
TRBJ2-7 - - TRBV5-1 CASSLQAWGDLSSYEQYF TGCGCCAGCAGCTTACAGGCTTGGGGGGACTTGAGCTCCTACGAGCAGTACTTC
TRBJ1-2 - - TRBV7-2 CASSFDRENGYTF TGTGCCAGCAGCTTTGACAGAGAGAATGGCTACACCTTC
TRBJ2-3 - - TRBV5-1 CASSTSDSLRDTQYF TGCGCCAGCAGCACCTCGGACAGTCTCAGGGATACGCAGTATTTT
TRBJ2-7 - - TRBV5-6 CASRKQAYEQYF TGTGCCAGCAGGAAACAGGCGTACGAGCAGTACTTC
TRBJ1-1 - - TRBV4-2 CASSQGGVTGEAFF TGTGCCAGCAGCCAAGGAGGGGTGACTGGTGAAGCTTTCTTT
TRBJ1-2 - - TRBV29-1 CSVVGQKPYGYTF TGCAGCGTTGTGGGACAAAAGCCCTATGGCTACACCTTC
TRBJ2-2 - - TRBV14 CASRGSTQGALGELFF TGTGCCAGCAGAGGTTCTACCCAAGGGGCCCTCGGGGAGCTGTTTTTT
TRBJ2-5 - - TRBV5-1 CASSLGKETQYF TGCGCCAGCAGCTTGGGTAAAGAGACCCAGTACTTC